The 14 T cell receptor beta chains listed next were all sequenced from one sample in a study of T cells after yellow fever vaccination. TCRdb re-analysed the 5' RACE reads in MiXCR, keeping a single row per CDR3 protein. Counted here are around 320,000 distinct CDR3 sequences, approximately 4.5% occurring once; the ten biggest clones make up 19%. This sample comprised PBMCs, obtained 15 days after the yellow fever booster vaccination. These receptor sequences come from a man between 18 and 29 years old who received the YFV17D yellow fever vaccine.

The rearrangement joins TRBV12-3 or TRBV12-4 to TRBJ1-4, with 9 bases identical to TRBD1. This CDR3 comprises 13 residues. Trimming cost V 6 bases and J 6 bases; bases outside gene matches: 2. This CDR3 is CASSRDRDEKLFF. CDR3 nucleotides: TGTGCCAGCAGCAGGGACAGGGATGAAAAACTGTTTTTT.

The chain couples TRBV10-3 to TRBJ2-1; D might be TRBD1 (5 bases). The germline V and J ends were trimmed by 0 bases and 2 bases, with 11 bases remaining between them. CDR1 and CDR2 (germline): ENHRY, SYGVKD. The CDR3 is 16 residues long. This CDR3 is CAISESRVSTYNEQFF. The CDR3 coding sequence is TGTGCCATCAGTGAGTCCAGGGTATCGACCTACAATGAGCAGTTCTTC.

This clonotype was counted many times. The chain carries TRBV6-6 and TRBJ1-1; D is uncertain. Per germline, CDR1 MNHNY and CDR2 SVGAGI (reference sequence). Deletions cut 8 bases from V and 6 bases from J, with 16 bases between. The CDR3 is made up of 13 amino acids. The CDR3 sequence: CASSTKLGAEAFF. The DNA of the CDR3 is TGTGCCAGCTCCACTAAGCTCGGCGCTGAAGCTTTCTTT.

This clonotype was seen only a few times. The CDR3 nucleotides read TGTGCCAGCAGCTTACCGGGACACTCCTACAATGAGCAGTTCTTC. It translates to CASSLPGHSYNEQFF. The rearrangement links TRBV5-8 to TRBJ2-1, with D possibly being TRBD1 (6 bases). Germline loops: CDR1 SGHTS, CDR2 YDEGEE. This CDR3 region has 15 residues. V lost 2 bases, J lost 0 bases, and 9 bases lay in between.

This clonotype was counted at least ten times. The chain couples TRBV19 to TRBJ1-5; no definite D call. Germline CDR1 reads LNHDA; CDR2 reads SQIVND (reference sequence). The CDR3 consists of 13 residues. With 3 bases removed from V and 6 bases from J, the gap between germline ends came to 9 bases. As DNA, the CDR3 is TGTGCCAGTAGTATTTCCGGGAGTCAGCCCCAGCATTTT. It yields the protein CASSISGSQPQHF.

This clonotype was found a few times. This chain connects TRBV7-9 to TRBJ2-1; 9 positions match TRBD1. This CDR3 contains 14 residues. With V trimmed by 8 bases and J by 6 bases, 8 bases remained unmatched. The germline V gene has CDR1 SEHNR and CDR2 FQNEAQ (reference sequence). This CDR3 is CASPGTGFFNEQFF. In nucleotides, the CDR3 is TGTGCCAGCCCCGGGACAGGGTTTTTCAATGAGCAGTTCTTC.

There are many counts of this clonotype. V and J are TRBV29-1 and TRBJ1-1, with D unclear. The length of the CDR3 is 13 residues. Germline values: CDR1 SQVTM, CDR2 ANQGSEA. The V end lost 7 bases, the J end lost 2 bases, and 14 bases lay between the germline ends. The CDR3 protein is CSARPNSNTEAFF. CDR3 bases: TGCAGCGCCCGCCCTAACTCCAACACTGAAGCTTTCTTT.

This clonotype was counted a few times. The CDR3 DNA reads TGTGCCACCAAAGGACAGCCGAACACTGAAGCTTTCTTT. Protein: CATKGQPNTEAFF. The chain links TRBV24-1 to TRBJ1-1; maybe TRBD1 (6 bases). This CDR3 comprises 13 residues. In germline, CDR1 is KGHDR, CDR2 SFDVKD. V was cut by 8 bases and J by 1 base, with 10 bases left in between.

This clonotype was detected ten times or more. The J gene is TRBJ1-5, the V gene TRBV20-1, with D possibly being TRBD1 (5 bases). This CDR3 contains 13 residues. V was trimmed by 8 bases and J by 0 bases, leaving 11 bases between them. Germline V lookup: CDR1 DFQATT, CDR2 SNEGSKA (reference sequence). The chain's CDR3 is CSSGDPSNQPQHF. The DNA of the CDR3 is TGCAGTTCGGGGGACCCTAGCAATCAGCCCCAGCATTTT.

In this sample, this clonotype turned up many times. V and J are TRBV5-1 and TRBJ2-6, with D hard to call. CDR3 length equals 15 residues. V gave up 0 bases and J gave up 2 bases, with 6 bases separating them. Per the germline V gene, CDR1 is SGHRS and CDR2 is YFSETQ. The CDR3 bases are TGCGCCAGCAGCTTGGCAGGTACTGGGGCCAACGTCCTGACTTTC. It yields the protein CASSLAGTGANVLTF.

This clonotype was recorded at least ten times. This chain links TRBV7-6 with TRBJ1-3; D remains ambiguous. V shed 5 bases and J shed 0 bases, with 11 bases lying between them. This CDR3 is 15 amino acids long. Germline V gene data show CDR1 as SGHVS and CDR2 as FNYEAQ. CDR3 coding DNA: TGTGCCAGCAGCGTGGCCAGTTTCTCTGGAAACACCATATATTTT. It codes for CASSVASFSGNTIYF.

The chain recombines TRBV9 with TRBJ1-2; D uncertain. CDR1 is SGDLS, CDR2 YYNGEE, per germline. Trimming pared 0 bases from V and 10 bases from J, leaving 7 bases between. The CDR3 is 11 residues long. This CDR3 reads CASSVASVYTF. The CDR3 nucleotides are TGTGCCAGCAGCGTAGCCTCAGTCTACACCTTC.

This clonotype was recorded a few times. This rearrangement joins TRBV5-1 to TRBJ1-2; D may be TRBD1 (6 bases). V was trimmed by 2 bases and J by 1 base, leaving 12 bases between them. The length of the CDR3 is 15 residues. CDR1 is SGHRS, CDR2 YFSETQ, per germline. CDR3 in amino acids: CASSLWDTHNYGYTF. As DNA, the CDR3 is TGCGCCAGCAGCTTATGGGACACCCATAACTATGGCTACACCTTC.

The chain has TRBV6-5 and TRBJ1-1; D is uncertain. The germline CDR1 and CDR2 sequences are MNHEY and SVGAGI. The CDR3 is made up of 14 amino acids. V lost 2 bases, J lost 1 base, and 8 bases lay in between. CDR3 nucleotide sequence: TGTGCCAGCAGTTACCTTGCGGGGAACACTGAAGCTTTCTTT. Its protein product is CASSYLAGNTEAFF.